This TCR beta chain was recovered during a study of blood T cell repertoires in COVID-19. With 4 bases removed from V and 0 bases from J, the gap between germline ends came to 8 bases. Germline assignment: CDR1 MGHRA and CDR2 YSYEKL. The CDR3 covers 14 residues. This table comes from immunoSEQ multiplex PCR, and its TCRdb copy is limited to in-frame clones, with some not included. This table has 130,000 or so clones, approximately 86% appearing once. Sequenced input: peripheral blood. This chain joins TRBV4-1 and TRBJ2-3; the D is unclear. This receptor was obtained from a woman aged 70-85 years with COVID-19, enrolled during active disease. The CDR3 region is CASSLGHSTDTQYF. The DNA for the CDR3 is TGCGCCAGCAGCCTGGGCCATAGCACAGATACGCAGTATTTT.